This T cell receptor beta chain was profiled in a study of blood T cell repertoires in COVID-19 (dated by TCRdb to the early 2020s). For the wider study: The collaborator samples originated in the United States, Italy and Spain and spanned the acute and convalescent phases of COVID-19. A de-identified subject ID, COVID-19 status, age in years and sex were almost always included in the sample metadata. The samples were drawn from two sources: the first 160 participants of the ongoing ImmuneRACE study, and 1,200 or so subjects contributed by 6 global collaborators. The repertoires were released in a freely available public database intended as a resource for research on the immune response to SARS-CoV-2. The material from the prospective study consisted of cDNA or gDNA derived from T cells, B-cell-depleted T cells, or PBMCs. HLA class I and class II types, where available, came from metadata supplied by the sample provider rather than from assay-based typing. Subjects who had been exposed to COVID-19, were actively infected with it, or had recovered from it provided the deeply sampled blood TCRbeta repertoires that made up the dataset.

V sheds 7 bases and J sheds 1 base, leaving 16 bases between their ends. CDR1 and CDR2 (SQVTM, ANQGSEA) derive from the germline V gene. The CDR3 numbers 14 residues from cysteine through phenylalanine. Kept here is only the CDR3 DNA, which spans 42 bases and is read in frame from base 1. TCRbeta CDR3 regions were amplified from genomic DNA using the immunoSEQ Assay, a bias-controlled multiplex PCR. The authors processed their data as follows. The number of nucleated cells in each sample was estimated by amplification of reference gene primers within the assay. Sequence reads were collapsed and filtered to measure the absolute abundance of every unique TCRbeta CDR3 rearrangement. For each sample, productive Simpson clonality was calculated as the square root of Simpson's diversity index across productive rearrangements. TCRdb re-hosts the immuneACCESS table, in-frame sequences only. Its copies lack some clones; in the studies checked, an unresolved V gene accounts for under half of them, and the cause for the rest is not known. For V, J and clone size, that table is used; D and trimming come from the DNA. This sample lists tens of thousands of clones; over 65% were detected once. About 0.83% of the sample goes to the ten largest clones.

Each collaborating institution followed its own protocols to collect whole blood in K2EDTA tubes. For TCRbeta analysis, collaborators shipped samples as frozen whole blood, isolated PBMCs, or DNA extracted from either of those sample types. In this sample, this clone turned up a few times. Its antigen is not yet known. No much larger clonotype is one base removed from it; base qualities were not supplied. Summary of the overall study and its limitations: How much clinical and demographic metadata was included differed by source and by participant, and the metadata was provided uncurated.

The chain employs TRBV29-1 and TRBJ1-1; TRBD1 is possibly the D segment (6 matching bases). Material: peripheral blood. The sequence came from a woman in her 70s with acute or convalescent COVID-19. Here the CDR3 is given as CSGQLTGKNTEAFF. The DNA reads TGCAGCGGACAACTAACAGGGAAGAACACTGAAGCTTTCTTT.